A single sample is the source of the 23 T cell receptor beta chains below, sequenced in a study of cytomegalovirus exposure and HLA in healthy donors. A multiplex PCR was run with 60 Vbeta primers and 13 Jbeta primers. Profiling relied on immunoSEQ multiplex PCR, and the TCRdb table lists in-frame clones only, not all of them. The data hold 150,000 or so clones, with about two thirds observed a single time. The sample was PBMCs. Receptors originate from a woman aged 18-29 years in good health and CMV-seronegative.

The chain employs TRBV28 and TRBJ1-2; a possible D gene is TRBD1 (5 bases). The V gene's germline CDR1 is MDHEN and CDR2 SYDVKM. Trimming shortened V by 5 bases and J by 3 bases, and 13 bases separated the two germline ends. This CDR3 has 14 residues. The CDR3 nucleotides read TGTGCCAGCAGTCCCCTCCAGGGCTACTATGGCTACACCTTC. Translation gives CASSPLQGYYGYTF.

This clone occurred a few times. The chain combines TRBV30 with TRBJ2-2; D ambiguous. Germline loops: CDR1 GTSNPN, CDR2 SVGIG (reference sequence). There are 13 residues in the CDR3. Trimming stripped 3 bases from V and 3 bases from J, with 8 bases between. CDR3 residues: CAWSRLYTGELFF. The CDR3 nucleotides are TGTGCCTGGAGCAGACTTTACACCGGGGAGCTGTTTTTT.

The chain employs TRBV6-5 and TRBJ1-1, with a tentative D call TRBD1 (5 bases). Germline CDR1 and CDR2: MNHEY and SVGAGI. The CDR3 has 15 amino acids. The germline V and J ends were trimmed by 1 base and 3 bases, with 12 bases remaining between them. The CDR3: CASSYWGPRYTEAFF. The CDR3 DNA reads as TGTGCCAGCAGTTACTGGGGCCCCCGGTACACTGAAGCTTTCTTT.

This clone occurred a few times. The chain combines TRBV10-1 with TRBJ2-1; the match to TRBD2 covers 7 bases. Germline loops: CDR1 WNHNN, CDR2 SYGVQD (reference sequence). Unmatched junction bases numbered 2, after V lost 4 bases and J lost 8 bases. The CDR3 is made up of 12 amino acids. DNA of the CDR3: TGCGCCAGCAGTGCTGGGAGGGATGAGCAGTTCTTC. This gives the protein CASSAGRDEQFF.

The J gene is TRBJ1-4, the V gene TRBV4-3; D is unclear. The CDR3 is 16 amino acids. Germline assignment: CDR1 LGHNA and CDR2 YSLEER. V dropped 0 bases and J dropped 10 bases, with 18 bases sitting between them. DNA of the CDR3: TGCGCCAGCAGCCAAGATCGAGGCACAAATGGTGTAAAACTGTTTTTT. It yields the protein CASSQDRGTNGVKLFF.

This rearrangement joins TRBV6-6 to TRBJ1-1, with a weak D call TRBD1 (5 bases). The V gene lost 6 bases and the J gene lost 6 bases, with 17 bases spanning the gap. This CDR3 has 14 residues. Germline V gene lookup returns CDR1 MNHNY and CDR2 SVGAGI (reference sequence). The CDR3 protein is CASSSTGGVPEAFF. CDR3 coding DNA: TGTGCCAGCAGCTCAACGGGGGGAGTACCTGAAGCTTTCTTT.

The rearrangement joins TRBV5-1 to TRBJ1-6; D is uncertain. The CDR3 has 14 residues. Trimming pared 4 bases from V and 1 base from J, leaving 6 bases between. Germline V CDR1 and CDR2: SGHRS, YFSETQ. CDR3 coding DNA: TGCGCCAGCAGCGTGACATCCTATAATTCACCCCTCCACTTT. Amino acids: CASSVTSYNSPLHF.

This rearrangement joins TRBV19 to TRBJ2-2; 7 nucleotides align to TRBD2. V trimming: 2 bases; J trimming: 0 bases; junction bases outside the gene matches: 0. The CDR3 is made up of 15 amino acids. Germline V gene sequence: CDR1 LNHDA, CDR2 SQIVND (reference sequence). The CDR3 reads CASSILAANTGELFF. CDR3 DNA sequence: TGTGCCAGTAGTATACTAGCGGCGAACACCGGGGAGCTGTTTTTT.

This clone was counted a few times. This chain links TRBV7-3 with TRBJ2-1; 8 bases match TRBD2. The CDR3 totals 16 residues. Germline values: CDR1 SGHTA, CDR2 FQGTGA. With V trimmed by 2 bases and J by 2 bases, 5 bases remained unmatched. CDR3 bases: TGTGCCAGCAGCTTACAAAGCGGGGGACCCTACAATGAGCAGTTCTTC. Protein: CASSLQSGGPYNEQFF.

This clone has more than one count but fewer than ten. The chain employs TRBV7-2 and TRBJ1-1; 7 bases are shared with TRBD1. The ends lost 6 bases at V and 4 bases at J; junction bases unmatched: 14. Germline CDR1 is SGHTA and CDR2 is FQGNSA. The CDR3 runs to 16 residues. The CDR3, as DNA: TGTGCCAGCAGTCAAAGGGGGCGGGGTCGAGGCACTGAAGCTTTCTTT. Translating it yields CASSQRGRGRGTEAFF.

This chain uses TRBV18 with TRBJ2-7, with 9 positions matching TRBD2. The V gene's germline CDR1 is KGHSH and CDR2 LQKENI. The CDR3 loop spans 14 amino acids. J gave up 4 bases and V 3 bases, and 4 bases lay outside the gene matches. CDR3 sequence reads: CASSPSGRTYEQYV. The DNA of the CDR3 is TGTGCCAGCTCACCGAGCGGGAGGACTTACGAGCAGTACGTC.

This clone occurred once. The chain is built from TRBV6-1 and TRBJ2-7; 8 nucleotides line up with TRBD2. The germline CDR1 and CDR2 sequences are MNHNS and SASEGT. The ends lost 2 bases at V and 12 bases at J; junction bases unmatched: 6. This CDR3 has 12 residues. CDR3 coding DNA: TGTGCCAGCAGTGAATCGGGGGGGCTGTGGTACTTC. Amino acids: CASSESGGLWYF.

The CDR3 region has the DNA TGTGCCAGCAGCTCAGGGGGCGGCAACACCGGGGAGCTGTTTTTT. This translates into CASSSGGGNTGELFF. This chain uses TRBV5-4 with TRBJ2-2; TRBD1 matches 8 bases. The CDR3 runs 15 residues. CDR1 and CDR2 from the germline V gene are SGHNT and YYREEE (reference sequence). V dropped 3 bases and J dropped 2; count of bases not matched to a gene: 3.

Details on this clone: Other DNA sequences in this sample translate to the same CDR3. J is TRBJ1-6 and V is TRBV5-1, with D perhaps matching TRBD1 (5 bases). The germline V gene has CDR1 SGHRS and CDR2 YFSETQ. The CDR3 extends over 14 amino acids. V was cut by 1 base and J by 7 bases, with 9 bases left in between. As DNA, the CDR3 is TGCGCCAGCAGCTTGACAGGAGGGAATTCACCCCTCCACTTT. Protein sequence: CASSLTGGNSPLHF.

This sequence joins TRBV9 and TRBJ2-3; D is undetermined. CDR1 and CDR2 (germline): SGDLS, YYNGEE. Trimming took off 0 bases at V and 5 bases at J, with 7 bases between the two ends. CDR3 size: 13 residues. CDR3 DNA: TGTGCCAGCAGCGTAGTTACTAAAGATACGCAGTATTTT. Translating gives CASSVVTKDTQYF. The whole variable domain, filled in from reference TRBV9 and TRBJ2-3, reads DSGVTQTPKHLITATGQRVTLRCSPRSGDLSVYWYQQSLDQGLQFLIQYYNGEERAKGNILERFSAQQFPDLHSELNLSSLELGDSALYFCASSVVTKDTQYFGPGTRLTVL.

The V and J genes are TRBV6-1 and TRBJ2-7; TRBD2 matches 7 bases. Germline V gene data show CDR1 as MNHNS and CDR2 as SASEGT. V lost 1 base, J lost 1 base, and 4 bases stayed unmatched. The CDR3 extends over 15 amino acids. Here the CDR3 reads CASSEGGGGSYEQYF. DNA of the CDR3: TGTGCCAGCAGTGAAGGAGGCGGGGGATCCTACGAGCAGTACTTC.

V usage is TRBV4-3 and J usage is TRBJ2-1, with 15 bases fitting TRBD2. V dropped 5 bases and J dropped 9; count of bases not matched to a gene: 5. The germline CDR1 and CDR2 sequences are LGHNA and YSLEER. CDR3 length: 15 residues. The CDR3 DNA sequence: TGCGCCAGCAGCTGGACTAGCGGGAGGGCCTCTGAGCAGTTCTTC. Its protein is CASSWTSGRASEQFF.

With regard to this clone: The junction departs from germline at one end; a sequencing error may be responsible. The chain uses TRBV4-3 and TRBJ1-1; TRBD1 is a possible D gene (6 bases). CDR1 is LGHNA and CDR2 is YSLEER in the germline V gene. The CDR3 is made up of 15 amino acids. CDR3 coding DNA: TGCGCCAGCAGCCAAGCGGCAGGGGTGAAGACTGAAGCTTTCTTT. It translates to CASSQAAGVKTEAFF.

This chain links TRBV7-9 with TRBJ2-2; D perhaps matches TRBD1 (6 bases). There are 14 residues in the CDR3. Germline V gives CDR1 SEHNR, CDR2 FQNEAQ (reference sequence). V lost 5 bases and J lost 7, with 14 bases in between. The chain's CDR3 is CASSPWGRDGELFF. Written as DNA, the CDR3 is TGTGCCAGCAGCCCCTGGGGGCGCGACGGGGAGCTGTTTTTT. Together with reference TRBV7-9 and TRBJ2-2, the CDR3 gives the full variable domain: DTGVSQNPRHKITKRGQNVTFRCDPISEHNRLYWYRQTLGQGPEFLTYFQNEAQLEKSRLLSDRFSAERPKGSFSTLEIQRTEQGDSAMYLCASSPWGRDGELFFGEGSRLTVL.

The chain couples TRBV4-1 to TRBJ2-1; 8 bases map to TRBD2. J was trimmed by 12 bases and V by 1 base; bases with no gene match: 8. CDR1 and CDR2 from the germline V gene are MGHRA and YSYEKL. The CDR3 length is 14 residues. The CDR3 DNA sequence: TGCGCCAGCAGCCAAGTAATAGCGGGAACTCGGCAGTTCTTC. This translates into CASSQVIAGTRQFF.

The chain recombines TRBV2 with TRBJ1-1, with 9 bases fitting TRBD1. The CDR3 consists of 14 residues. Germline values: CDR1 SNHLY, CDR2 FYNNEI. V lost 8 bases, J lost 6 bases, and 10 bases stayed unmatched. The CDR3 sequence is CASGRQGVGAEAFF. Written as DNA, the CDR3 is TGTGCCAGCGGCAGACAGGGGGTGGGTGCTGAAGCTTTCTTT.

The chain employs TRBV9 and TRBJ1-4, with 8 bases fitting TRBD1. V lost 4 bases to trimming and J lost 4 bases; unmatched junction nucleotides: 6. The CDR3 is made up of 15 amino acids. Germline values: CDR1 SGDLS, CDR2 YYNGEE. The CDR3: CASSPGQGLNEKLFF. Here the CDR3 DNA reads TGTGCCAGCAGCCCCGGACAGGGCCTTAATGAAAAACTGTTTTTT.

In this sample, this clone turned up a few times. This rearrangement joins TRBV4-3 to TRBJ1-6; D is unresolved. The CDR3 covers 12 residues. V was trimmed by 3 bases and J by 10 bases, leaving 7 bases between them. Germline V lookup: CDR1 LGHNA, CDR2 YSLEER. DNA for the CDR3: TGCGCCAGCAGCCAGGAGAGGTCACCCCTCCACTTT. It specifies CASSQERSPLHF.